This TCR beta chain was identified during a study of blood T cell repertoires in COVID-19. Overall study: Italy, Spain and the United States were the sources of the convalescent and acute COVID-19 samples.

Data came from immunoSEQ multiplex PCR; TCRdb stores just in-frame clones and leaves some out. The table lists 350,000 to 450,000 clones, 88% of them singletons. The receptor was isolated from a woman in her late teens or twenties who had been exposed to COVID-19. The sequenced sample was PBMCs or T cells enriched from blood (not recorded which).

CDR3 protein: CASTGQIVTIYGYTF. CDR3 nucleotides: TGTGCCAGCACGGGACAGATAGTTACCATCTATGGCTACACCTTC. This chain uses TRBV28 with TRBJ1-2; the match to TRBD1 covers 7 bases. This CDR3 is 15 amino acids long. Per germline, CDR1 MDHEN and CDR2 SYDVKM. With V trimmed by 7 bases and J by 4 bases, 12 bases remained unmatched.